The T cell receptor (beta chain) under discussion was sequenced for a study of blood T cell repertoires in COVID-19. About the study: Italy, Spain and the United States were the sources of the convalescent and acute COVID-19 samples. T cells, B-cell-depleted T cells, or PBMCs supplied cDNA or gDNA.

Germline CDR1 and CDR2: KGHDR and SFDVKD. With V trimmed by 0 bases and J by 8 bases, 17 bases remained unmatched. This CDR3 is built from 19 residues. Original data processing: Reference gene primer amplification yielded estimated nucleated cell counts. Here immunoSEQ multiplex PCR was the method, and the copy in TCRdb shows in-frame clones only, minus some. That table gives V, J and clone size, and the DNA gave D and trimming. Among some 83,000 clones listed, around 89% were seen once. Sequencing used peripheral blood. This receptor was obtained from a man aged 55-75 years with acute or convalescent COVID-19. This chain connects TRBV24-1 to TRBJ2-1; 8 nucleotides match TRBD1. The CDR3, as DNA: TGTGCCACCAGTGATTTGCAAATCCCCCCACGGCAGGGGGCTGATGAGCAGTTCTTC. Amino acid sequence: CATSDLQIPPRQGADEQFF.